This T cell receptor beta chain was captured in a study of OX40 agonist ivuxolimab in advanced cancers. Study overall: The patients got ivuxolimab, which is an agonistic anti-OX40 (CD134) antibody. At doses from 0.01 to 10 mg/kg, patients were given intravenous ivuxolimab every 2 weeks. Broader study findings: CD8+ T cells were the subset that, on average, had more expanded clones than CD4+.

Prior autoimmune disease or systemic immunosuppression barred patients. CDR1 is SGHAT, CDR2 FQNNGV, per germline. CDR3 length equals 15 residues. V lost 6 bases and J lost 6, with 19 bases in between. A remark on this clone: Its specificity is unknown.

Method: immunoSEQ multiplex PCR; TCRdb's copy keeps in-frame clones and lacks some. Found here are 74,000 or so clones, 70% to 90% of them singletons; the top ten hold 2% to 2.5%. The TCR sequence derives from an adult with an advanced solid tumor such as melanoma, head and neck, liver or kidney cancer. The input for sequencing was CD4+ or CD8+ T cells sorted from blood, taken in a trial of the OX40 agonist ivuxolimab. J is TRBJ2-3 and V is TRBV11-2, with D tentatively TRBD1 (6 bases). CDR3 amino acids: CASRRRGEGADTQYF. The CDR3 DNA reads TGTGCCAGCAGGCGCAGGGGCGAAGGTGCGGATACGCAGTATTTT.